These T cell receptor beta chains were read from a single sample in a study of cytomegalovirus exposure and HLA in healthy donors. The table came from immunoSEQ multiplex PCR; TCRdb's copy has only in-frame clones and leaves some out. The table for this sample gives some 84,000 clones. The material sequenced was PBMCs. The source is a man aged 50 or older in good health and CMV-seronegative. Each CDR3 is given with its conserved first and last residue. The D gene is left open where the match is weak.

v_gene,d_gene,j_gene,CDR3nt,CDR3aa
TRBV7-9,-,TRBJ2-2,TGTGCCAGCAGCTTAGGATCTCGGAGACCCGGGGAGCTGTTTTTT,CASSLGSRRPGELFF
TRBV9,-,TRBJ2-7,TGTGCCAGCAGCGTAGGAGTCTCCTACGAGCAGTACTTC,CASSVGVSYEQYF
TRBV7-9,-,TRBJ2-2,TGTGCCAGCAGCTCAACGCCGGGTAGGAGCACCGGGGAGCTGTTTTTT,CASSSTPGRSTGELFF
TRBV9,TRBD1,TRBJ1-2,TGTGCCAGCAGCGCCGGACAGGGAATTCCTGGCTACACCTTC,CASSAGQGIPGYTF
TRBV28,TRBD1,TRBJ2-3,TGTGCCAGCAGTTCAGAGGGGGCCTGGAGAGAACCTAGCACAGATACGCAGTATTTT,CASSSEGAWREPSTDTQYF
TRBV6-6,-,TRBJ2-7,TGTGCCAGCAGCTCCCAGAGGGACTACGAGCAGTACTTC,CASSSQRDYEQYF
TRBV7-9,-,TRBJ1-1,TGTGCCAGCAGCTCCTATGAAGCTTTCTTT,CASSSYEAFF
TRBV14,-,TRBJ1-5,TGTGCCAGCAGCCAAACAGGGTTACAGCCCCAGCATTTT,CASSQTGLQPQHF
TRBV28,TRBD1,TRBJ1-5,TGTGCCAGCAAACAGGGGCCCGGTCAGCCCCAGCATTTT,CASKQGPGQPQHF
TRBV30,TRBD2,TRBJ2-7,TGTGCCGGGGGACTAGGCTACGAGCAGTACTTC,CAGGLGYEQYF
TRBV19,TRBD1,TRBJ1-6,TGTGCCAGTACCATACAGGGGTCTAATTCACCCCTCCACTTT,CASTIQGSNSPLHF
TRBV2,TRBD1,TRBJ1-2,TGTGCCAGCAGTGTGAGACAGGGGGCTCGGTATGGCTACACCTTC,CASSVRQGARYGYTF
TRBV6-5,-,TRBJ2-7,TGTGCCAGCAGTTACTCTGGCGGACAGCCCTACGAGCAGTACTTC,CASSYSGGQPYEQYF
TRBV6-1,TRBD2,TRBJ2-7,TGTGCCAGCAGTCGGACTAGGGGTTACGAGCAGTACTTC,CASSRTRGYEQYF
TRBV19,TRBD1,TRBJ1-5,TGTGCCAGTAGTAGGGACAGGCGGGGTCAGCCCCAGCATTTT,CASSRDRRGQPQHF
TRBV18,-,TRBJ2-7,TGTGCCAGCTCACCACGGGGCCTACCCCTCTCGCACGAGCAGTACTTC,CASSPRGLPLSHEQYF
TRBV18,-,TRBJ2-7,TGTGCCAGCTCACCACCAAACAGGGCATCCGGCGAGCAGTACTTC,CASSPPNRASGEQYF
TRBV4-3,TRBD1,TRBJ2-7,TGCGCCAGCAGCCACATACCGGGACAGGAACCCTACGAGCAGTACTTC,CASSHIPGQEPYEQYF
TRBV7-6,-,TRBJ1-1,TGTGCCAGCAGCCGAATGACAGGGAACACTGAAGCTTTCTTT,CASSRMTGNTEAFF
TRBV5-1,TRBD2,TRBJ2-5,TGCGCCAGCGTGCGGGGTTCTAGCGGGCTCCAAGAGACCCAGTACTTC,CASVRGSSGLQETQYF
TRBV11-2,-,TRBJ2-7,TGTGCCAGCAGCTTAGGCAGGGGACGCGGGTCATACTACGAGCAGTACTTC,CASSLGRGRGSYYEQYF
TRBV29-1,-,TRBJ2-3,TGCAGCGTTGGATTCAGGGAGGGGGCAGATACGCAGTATTTT,CSVGFREGADTQYF
TRBV19,-,TRBJ2-1,TGTGCCAGTAGCAAGACTCGAGTTAATGAGCAGTTCTTC,CASSKTRVNEQFF
TRBV6-5,TRBD1,TRBJ2-7,TGTGCCAGCAGTCCCCGACAGGGGAAATACGAGCAGTACTTC,CASSPRQGKYEQYF
TRBV13,-,TRBJ1-3,TGTGCCAGCAGCTTAGGCTCCGACATACTCTCTGGAAACACCATATATTTT,CASSLGSDILSGNTIYF
TRBV18,-,TRBJ1-1,TGTGCCAGCTCACAGGCAGGGAAAACTGAAGCTTTCTTT,CASSQAGKTEAFF
TRBV11-3,TRBD2,TRBJ2-1,TGTGCCAGCAGCTTCCTTGGCGGGGGGGCCTATGAGCAGTTCTTC,CASSFLGGGAYEQFF
TRBV19,-,TRBJ2-6,TGTGCCAGTAGTCTCTCTGGGGCCAACGTCCTGACTTTC,CASSLSGANVLTF
TRBV6-5,-,TRBJ1-1,TGTGCCAGCAGTTACGCGCAGGCTGAAGCTTTCTTT,CASSYAQAEAFF
TRBV28,-,TRBJ2-7,TGTGCCAGCGGAGGGACGGCCCCGATGGCCTACGAGCAGTACTTC,CASGGTAPMAYEQYF
TRBV18,TRBD1,TRBJ2-7,TGTGCCAGCTCACCAGGGACAGGGGGTCCCTCCTACGAGCAGTACTTC,CASSPGTGGPSYEQYF
TRBV5-1,TRBD2,TRBJ2-3,TGCGCCAGCAGCTTGGTCGGGGGGGGGACAGATACGCAGTATTTT,CASSLVGGGTDTQYF
TRBV7-2,-,TRBJ1-6,TGTGCCAGCACTGCCACAGTTAATTCACCCCTCCACTTT,CASTATVNSPLHF
TRBV11-2,TRBD1,TRBJ1-6,TGTGCCAGCAGGTTTGCACGACAGGGATATAATTCACCCCTCCACTTT,CASRFARQGYNSPLHF